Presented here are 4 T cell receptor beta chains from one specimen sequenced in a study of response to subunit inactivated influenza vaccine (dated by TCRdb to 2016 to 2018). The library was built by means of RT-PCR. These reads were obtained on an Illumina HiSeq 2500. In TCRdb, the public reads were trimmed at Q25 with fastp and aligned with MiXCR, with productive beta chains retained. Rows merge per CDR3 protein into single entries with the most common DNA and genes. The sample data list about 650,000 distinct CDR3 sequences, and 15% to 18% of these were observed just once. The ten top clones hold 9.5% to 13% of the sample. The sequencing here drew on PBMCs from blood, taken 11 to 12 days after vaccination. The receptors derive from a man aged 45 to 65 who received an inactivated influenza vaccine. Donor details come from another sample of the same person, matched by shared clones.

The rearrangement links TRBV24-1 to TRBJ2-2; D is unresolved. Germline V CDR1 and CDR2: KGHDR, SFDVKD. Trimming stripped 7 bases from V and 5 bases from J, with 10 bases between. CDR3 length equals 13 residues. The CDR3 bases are TGTGCCACCAGCCGACACAGAACCGGGGAGCTGTTTTTT. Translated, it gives CATSRHRTGELFF.

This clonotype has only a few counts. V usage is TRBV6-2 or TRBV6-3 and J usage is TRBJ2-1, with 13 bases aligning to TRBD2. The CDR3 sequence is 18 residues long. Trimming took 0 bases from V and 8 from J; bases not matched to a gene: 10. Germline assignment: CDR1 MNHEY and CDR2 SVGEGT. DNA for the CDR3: TGTGCCAGCAGTTACTCGGATCAACCGGGACTAGCGGGATATGAGCAGTTCTTC. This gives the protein CASSYSDQPGLAGYEQFF.

The CDR3, as DNA: TGCGCCAGCAGCCCCCACCTCTACGAGCAGTACTTC. This encodes CASSPHLYEQYF. The chain links TRBV5-1 to TRBJ2-7; D call uncertain. Germline CDR1 is SGHRS and CDR2 is YFSETQ. There are 12 residues in the CDR3. Between the trimmed V and J ends, which lost 4 bases and 3 bases, there was a span of 8 bases.

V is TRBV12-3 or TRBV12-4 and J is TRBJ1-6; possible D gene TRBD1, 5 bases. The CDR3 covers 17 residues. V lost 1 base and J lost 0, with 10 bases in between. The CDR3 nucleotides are TGTGCCAGCAGTTTAGGCAAGGGGAGCTCCTATAATTCACCCCTCCACTTT. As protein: CASSLGKGSSYNSPLHF.